This TCR beta chain originates from a study of blood T cell repertoires in COVID-19. Overall study: COVID-19 samples collected from the United States, Italy and Spain covered acute and convalescent phases. Nucleic acid was either cDNA or gDNA, and it came from T cells, B-cell-depleted T cells, or PBMCs.

CDR1 is SQVTM and CDR2 is ANQGSEA in the germline V gene. The CDR3 has 13 amino acids. V was clipped by 7 bases and J by 4 bases, with 14 bases between them. Per the study methods: Reference gene primer amplification yielded estimated nucleated cell counts. Method: immunoSEQ multiplex PCR; TCRdb's copy keeps in-frame clones and lacks some. From that table come the V and J calls and clone size; the DNA was used to work out D and trimming. This sample has about 210,000 clones, with approximately 84% found just once. The chain links TRBV29-1 to TRBJ1-5; D is unresolved. The clonotype was recovered from a woman aged 45-65 years with active or convalescent COVID-19. Sequencing was performed on peripheral blood. The CDR3 bases are TGCAGCGCCCGAGAGTCCGTTAATCAGCCCCAGCATTTT. Translation gives CSARESVNQPQHF.